The rows below give T cell receptor beta chains drawn from one sample of a study of cytomegalovirus exposure and HLA in healthy donors. Produced via immunoSEQ multiplex PCR; TCRdb's table is partial and in-frame only. The table has tens of thousands of clones, roughly three quarters seen once. The sequencing sample was made of PBMCs. Every receptor here comes from a man aged 25-45 years in good health and CMV-seronegative. Both conserved end residues are part of each CDR3. The order of the fields is D gene, J gene, clone size, V gene, CDR3 length, CDR3 DNA, CDR3 protein. A D gene is named only where the DNA matches it firmly. The size of a clone is reported for some rows only, either as once, few or many, or as a class for expanded clones.

d_gene: -; j_gene: TRBJ2-1; abundance: -; v_gene: TRBV10-3; len: 15; CDR3nt: TGTGCCATCAGTGAGTCGATCAGGGGCACCCATGAGCAGTTCTTC; CDR3aa: CAISESIRGTHEQFF
d_gene: TRBD2; j_gene: TRBJ2-1; abundance: -; v_gene: TRBV11-1; len: 14; CDR3nt: TGTGCCAGCAGACCACTAGCGGGAGTCTATGAGCAGTTCTTC; CDR3aa: CASRPLAGVYEQFF
d_gene: -; j_gene: TRBJ2-7; abundance: few; v_gene: TRBV6-6; len: 12; CDR3nt: TGTGCCAGCAGTTACACGGGCTACGAGCAGTACTTC; CDR3aa: CASSYTGYEQYF
d_gene: -; j_gene: TRBJ1-5; abundance: few; v_gene: TRBV6-1; len: 16; CDR3nt: TGTGCCAGCAGTGTATTACAGAGGGCTGGCAATCAGCCCCAGCATTTT; CDR3aa: CASSVLQRAGNQPQHF
d_gene: -; j_gene: TRBJ1-1; abundance: once; v_gene: TRBV5-1; len: 15; CDR3nt: TGCGCCAGCAGCTTTGCCCAGACTGGGAGGACTGAAGCTTTCTTT; CDR3aa: CASSFAQTGRTEAFF
d_gene: -; j_gene: TRBJ2-3; abundance: -; v_gene: TRBV9; len: 13; CDR3nt: TGTGCCAGCAGCGTAGCCAGGGGAGATACGCAGTATTTT; CDR3aa: CASSVARGDTQYF
d_gene: -; j_gene: TRBJ2-7; abundance: -; v_gene: TRBV6-5; len: 14; CDR3nt: TGTGCCTCCCACTCCCCGGGACACACCTACGAGCAGTACTTC; CDR3aa: CASHSPGHTYEQYF
d_gene: -; j_gene: TRBJ2-5; abundance: -; v_gene: TRBV5-4; len: 12; CDR3nt: TGTGCCAGCAGCTTTACTTCAGAGACCCAGTACTTC; CDR3aa: CASSFTSETQYF
d_gene: TRBD1; j_gene: TRBJ2-5; abundance: -; v_gene: TRBV4-2; len: 15; CDR3nt: TGTGCCAGCAGCCAAGACGACAGGGCAAGTGAGACCCAGTACTTC; CDR3aa: CASSQDDRASETQYF
d_gene: TRBD2; j_gene: TRBJ2-2; abundance: few; v_gene: TRBV11-2; len: 16; CDR3nt: TGTGCCAGCAGCCCAAGACTAGCGGCGAACACCGGGGAGCTGTTTTTT; CDR3aa: CASSPRLAANTGELFF
d_gene: TRBD1; j_gene: TRBJ1-4; abundance: once; v_gene: TRBV10-1; len: 16; CDR3nt: TGCGCCAGCAGTATGGGACAGCGTACGCGTAGTGAAAAACTGTTTTTT; CDR3aa: CASSMGQRTRSEKLFF
d_gene: -; j_gene: TRBJ2-3; abundance: -; v_gene: TRBV2; len: 11; CDR3nt: TGTGCCAGCGCTATCACAGATACGCAGTATTTT; CDR3aa: CASAITDTQYF
d_gene: TRBD2; j_gene: TRBJ2-3; abundance: -; v_gene: TRBV4-1; len: 16; CDR3nt: TGCGCCAGCAGCCAAGTGTTAGCGGGGGATACATATACGCAGTATTTT; CDR3aa: CASSQVLAGDTYTQYF
d_gene: TRBD1; j_gene: TRBJ2-6; abundance: once; v_gene: TRBV7-2; len: 15; CDR3nt: TGTGCCAGCAGCCCTAGGGGGCCTGGGGCCAACGTCCTGACTTTC; CDR3aa: CASSPRGPGANVLTF
d_gene: TRBD1; j_gene: TRBJ1-4; abundance: -; v_gene: TRBV6-1; len: 14; CDR3nt: TGTGCCAGCGTTGACAGGGCCGCGGGTGAAAAACTGTTTTTT; CDR3aa: CASVDRAAGEKLFF
d_gene: TRBD2; j_gene: TRBJ2-3; abundance: -; v_gene: TRBV11-2; len: 19; CDR3nt: TGTGCCAGCAGCTACCCCCCGGGGGGACTAGCGGGATGGGTTGATACGCAGTATTTT; CDR3aa: CASSYPPGGLAGWVDTQYF
d_gene: -; j_gene: TRBJ2-7; abundance: few; v_gene: TRBV5-6; len: 13; CDR3nt: TGTGCCAGCAGCGTAAGTGAGTCCTACGAGCAGTACTTC; CDR3aa: CASSVSESYEQYF
d_gene: TRBD1; j_gene: TRBJ1-4; abundance: -; v_gene: TRBV27; len: 17; CDR3nt: TGTGCCAGCAGTTTCGTCCCGGGACAGGGAAGAAATGAAAAACTGTTTTTT; CDR3aa: CASSFVPGQGRNEKLFF
d_gene: TRBD1; j_gene: TRBJ1-1; abundance: -; v_gene: TRBV6-1; len: 14; CDR3nt: TGTGCCAGCAGGGGACAGGGTGCCAACACTGAAGCTTTCTTT; CDR3aa: CASRGQGANTEAFF
d_gene: -; j_gene: TRBJ2-3; abundance: once; v_gene: TRBV29-1; len: 14; CDR3nt: TGCAGCGCCGCCCCGACTAGGAGTACAGATACGCAGTATTTT; CDR3aa: CSAAPTRSTDTQYF
d_gene: -; j_gene: TRBJ2-3; abundance: once; v_gene: TRBV4-3; len: 16; CDR3nt: TGCGCCAGCAGCCAGGCTGCCTTTAGCTTAACAGATACGCAGTATTTT; CDR3aa: CASSQAAFSLTDTQYF
d_gene: TRBD1; j_gene: TRBJ2-1; abundance: -; v_gene: TRBV7-9; len: 15; CDR3nt: TGTGCCAGCAGCTTGACAGGGGGCTATAGGAATGAGCAGTTCTTC; CDR3aa: CASSLTGGYRNEQFF
d_gene: TRBD2; j_gene: TRBJ2-7; abundance: -; v_gene: TRBV4-1; len: 14; CDR3nt: TGCGCCAGCAGCCAAACCGGGAGGGACTACGAGCAGTACTTC; CDR3aa: CASSQTGRDYEQYF
d_gene: TRBD1; j_gene: TRBJ1-6; abundance: -; v_gene: TRBV6-1; len: 15; CDR3nt: TGTGCCAGCAGTGATAGGACAGGGAACTATTCACCCCTCCACTTT; CDR3aa: CASSDRTGNYSPLHF
d_gene: TRBD2; j_gene: TRBJ2-5; abundance: few; v_gene: TRBV29-1; len: 14; CDR3nt: TGCAGCGTTGGGACTAGCGGGAAGGGGCTGGCCCAGTACTTC; CDR3aa: CSVGTSGKGLAQYF
d_gene: -; j_gene: TRBJ1-3; abundance: -; v_gene: TRBV6-6; len: 14; CDR3nt: TGTGCCAGCAAAAACTCAGGGACTGGAAACACCATATATTTT; CDR3aa: CASKNSGTGNTIYF
d_gene: -; j_gene: TRBJ2-1; abundance: -; v_gene: TRBV19; len: 14; CDR3nt: TGTGCCAGTAGTAGCGTAAACTCCTACAATGAGCAGTTCTTC; CDR3aa: CASSSVNSYNEQFF
d_gene: -; j_gene: TRBJ1-5; abundance: -; v_gene: TRBV5-1; len: 13; CDR3nt: TGCGCCAGCAGTTACAGGGTCGGGCAGCCCCAGCATTTT; CDR3aa: CASSYRVGQPQHF
d_gene: -; j_gene: TRBJ2-7; abundance: -; v_gene: TRBV11-2; len: 13; CDR3nt: TGTGCCAGCAGCTCAGGGTCGACCTACGAGCAGTACTTC; CDR3aa: CASSSGSTYEQYF
d_gene: TRBD1; j_gene: TRBJ2-3; abundance: -; v_gene: TRBV5-1; len: 15; CDR3nt: TGCGCCAGCAGGGCCGGGACAGTAGTAACATATACGCAGTATTTT; CDR3aa: CASRAGTVVTYTQYF
d_gene: -; j_gene: TRBJ1-2; abundance: -; v_gene: TRBV27; len: 15; CDR3nt: TGTGCCAGCAGCCCTACCTCAGGGGTTGGCAATGGCTACACCTTC; CDR3aa: CASSPTSGVGNGYTF
d_gene: -; j_gene: TRBJ2-7; abundance: -; v_gene: TRBV6-1; len: 13; CDR3nt: TGTGCCAGCACGTCCGGTTTCCGTGACGAGCAGTACTTC; CDR3aa: CASTSGFRDEQYF
d_gene: -; j_gene: TRBJ1-3; abundance: -; v_gene: TRBV4-1; len: 16; CDR3nt: TGCGCCAGCAGCCAACTCGGGGAACCGGCGGGAAACACCATATATTTT; CDR3aa: CASSQLGEPAGNTIYF
d_gene: TRBD1; j_gene: TRBJ1-2; abundance: -; v_gene: TRBV4-2; len: 19; CDR3nt: TGTGCCAGCAGCCAAAGGGCACCGGGACAGGGGACCTTTAACTATGGCTACACCTTC; CDR3aa: CASSQRAPGQGTFNYGYTF
d_gene: -; j_gene: TRBJ2-7; abundance: few; v_gene: TRBV4-3; len: 13; CDR3nt: TGCGCCAGCAGCCAAGATTTCAGCTACGAGCAGTACTTC; CDR3aa: CASSQDFSYEQYF
d_gene: TRBD2; j_gene: TRBJ2-7; abundance: -; v_gene: TRBV4-1; len: 15; CDR3nt: TGCGCCAGCAGCCAAGTACTAGCGGAGGACTACGAGCAGTACTTC; CDR3aa: CASSQVLAEDYEQYF
d_gene: TRBD2; j_gene: TRBJ2-7; abundance: -; v_gene: TRBV7-8; len: 14; CDR3nt: TGTGCCAGCAACGCGGGGGGACGGACCTACGAGCAGTACTTC; CDR3aa: CASNAGGRTYEQYF
d_gene: -; j_gene: TRBJ1-2; abundance: -; v_gene: TRBV28; len: 12; CDR3nt: TGTGCCAGCAGCAGGTCAGGGTATGGCTACACCTTC; CDR3aa: CASSRSGYGYTF
d_gene: -; j_gene: TRBJ2-1; abundance: -; v_gene: TRBV27; len: 15; CDR3nt: TGTGCCAGCAGTTCAAAAACTATTAGTGTCAATGAGCAGTTCTTC; CDR3aa: CASSSKTISVNEQFF
d_gene: TRBD1; j_gene: TRBJ1-3; abundance: -; v_gene: TRBV6-5; len: 14; CDR3nt: TGTGCCAGCAGGTTACAGGGGTCCGGAAACACCATATATTTT; CDR3aa: CASRLQGSGNTIYF
d_gene: TRBD1; j_gene: TRBJ2-7; abundance: -; v_gene: TRBV2; len: 12; CDR3nt: TGTGCCAGCAGAGGACAGGGCTACGAGCAGTACTTC; CDR3aa: CASRGQGYEQYF
d_gene: -; j_gene: TRBJ2-7; abundance: -; v_gene: TRBV6-6; len: 13; CDR3nt: TGTGCCAGCAGTTACGTCAGGGCGGACGAGCAGTACTTC; CDR3aa: CASSYVRADEQYF
d_gene: -; j_gene: TRBJ1-5; abundance: -; v_gene: TRBV21-1; len: 14; CDR3nt: TGTGCCAGCAGCAATGACAGGGGAGATCAGCCCCAGCATTTT; CDR3aa: CASSNDRGDQPQHF
d_gene: TRBD2; j_gene: TRBJ2-5; abundance: once; v_gene: TRBV7-7; len: 15; CDR3nt: TGTGCTAGCAGCCCGACCAGCGGGAGGACAGAGACCCAGTACTTC; CDR3aa: CASSPTSGRTETQYF
d_gene: -; j_gene: TRBJ1-2; abundance: -; v_gene: TRBV7-8; len: 14; CDR3nt: TGTGCCAGCTCTTTAACAGGATTTAACTATGGCTACACCTTC; CDR3aa: CASSLTGFNYGYTF
d_gene: -; j_gene: TRBJ1-1; abundance: -; v_gene: TRBV11-2; len: 13; CDR3nt: TGTGCCAGCAGCATTACACTGAACACTGAAGCTTTCTTT; CDR3aa: CASSITLNTEAFF
d_gene: -; j_gene: TRBJ2-7; abundance: -; v_gene: TRBV7-9; len: 17; CDR3nt: TGTGCCAGCAGCTTAGGAGGGAACAGGGATGGAAAACACGAGCAGTACTTC; CDR3aa: CASSLGGNRDGKHEQYF
d_gene: -; j_gene: TRBJ1-2; abundance: -; v_gene: TRBV19; len: 12; CDR3nt: TGTGCCAGTAGATCAGGGTCAGATGGCTACACCTTC; CDR3aa: CASRSGSDGYTF
d_gene: TRBD1; j_gene: TRBJ2-7; abundance: once; v_gene: TRBV19; len: 15; CDR3nt: TGTGCCAGTAGTATGCCGGGACAGGGAACCTACGAGCAGTACTTC; CDR3aa: CASSMPGQGTYEQYF
d_gene: TRBD1; j_gene: TRBJ2-7; abundance: -; v_gene: TRBV6-1; len: 15; CDR3nt: TGTGCCAGCAGGGTTGGGACAGGGAGCTCCTACGAGCAGTACTTC; CDR3aa: CASRVGTGSSYEQYF
d_gene: -; j_gene: TRBJ1-1; abundance: -; v_gene: TRBV9; len: 12; CDR3nt: TGTGCCAGCAACCGAGGCGAGGATGAAGCTTTCTTT; CDR3aa: CASNRGEDEAFF
d_gene: TRBD1; j_gene: TRBJ2-7; abundance: -; v_gene: TRBV2; len: 12; CDR3nt: TGTGCCAGCAGTGAGGACAGGCACGAGCAGTACTTC; CDR3aa: CASSEDRHEQYF
d_gene: -; j_gene: TRBJ1-2; abundance: -; v_gene: TRBV10-1; len: 13; CDR3nt: TGCGCCAGCAGTCCTGGAGGGAGCTATGGCTACACCTTC; CDR3aa: CASSPGGSYGYTF